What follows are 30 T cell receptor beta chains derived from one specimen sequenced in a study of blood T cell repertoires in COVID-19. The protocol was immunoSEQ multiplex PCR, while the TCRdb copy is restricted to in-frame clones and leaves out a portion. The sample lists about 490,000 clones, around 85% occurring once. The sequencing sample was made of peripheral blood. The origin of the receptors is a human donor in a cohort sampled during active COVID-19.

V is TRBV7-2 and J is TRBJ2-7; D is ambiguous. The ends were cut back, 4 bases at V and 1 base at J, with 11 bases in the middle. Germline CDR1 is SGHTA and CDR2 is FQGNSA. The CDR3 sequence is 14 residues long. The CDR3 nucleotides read TGTGCCAGCAGCTCCACCTATCCTTCCTACGAGCAGTACTTC. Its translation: CASSSTYPSYEQYF. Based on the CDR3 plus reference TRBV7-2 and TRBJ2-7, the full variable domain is GAGVSQSPSNKVTEKGKDVELRCDPISGHTALYWYRQSLGQGLEFLIYFQGNSAPDKSGLPSDRFSAERTGGSVSTLTIQRTQQEDSAVYLCASSSTYPSYEQYFGPGTRLTVT.

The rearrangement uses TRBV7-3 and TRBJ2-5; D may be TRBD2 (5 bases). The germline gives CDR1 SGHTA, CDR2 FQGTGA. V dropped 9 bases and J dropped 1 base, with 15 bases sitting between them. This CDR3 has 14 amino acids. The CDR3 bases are TGTGCCAGTGCTCTAAACGGGATCCAAGAGACCCAGTACTTC. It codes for CASALNGIQETQYF. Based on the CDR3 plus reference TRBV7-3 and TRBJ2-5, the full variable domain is GAGVSQTPSNKVTEKGKYVELRCDPISGHTALYWYRQSLGQGPEFLIYFQGTGAADDSGLPNDRFFAVRPEGSVSTLKIQRTERGDSAVYLCASALNGIQETQYFGPGTRLLVL.

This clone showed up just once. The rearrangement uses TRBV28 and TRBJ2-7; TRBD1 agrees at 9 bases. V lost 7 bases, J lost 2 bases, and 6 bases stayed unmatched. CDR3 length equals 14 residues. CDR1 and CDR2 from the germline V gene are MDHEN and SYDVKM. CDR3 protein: CASIPRDRAYEQYF. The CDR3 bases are TGTGCCAGCATTCCCCGGGACAGGGCCTACGAGCAGTACTTC.

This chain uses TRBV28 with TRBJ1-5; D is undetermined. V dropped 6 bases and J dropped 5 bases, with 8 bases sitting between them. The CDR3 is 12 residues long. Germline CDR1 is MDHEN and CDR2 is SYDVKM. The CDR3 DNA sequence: TGTGCCAGCAGGAGATTGGATCAGCCCCAGCATTTT. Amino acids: CASRRLDQPQHF.

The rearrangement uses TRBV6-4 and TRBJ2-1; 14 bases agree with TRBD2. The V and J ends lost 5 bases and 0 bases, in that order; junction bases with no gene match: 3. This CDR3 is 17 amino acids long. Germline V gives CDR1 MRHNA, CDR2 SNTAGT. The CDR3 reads CASSLTSGRGSYNEQFF. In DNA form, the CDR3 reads TGTGCCAGCAGTTTGACTAGCGGGAGGGGCTCCTACAATGAGCAGTTCTTC.

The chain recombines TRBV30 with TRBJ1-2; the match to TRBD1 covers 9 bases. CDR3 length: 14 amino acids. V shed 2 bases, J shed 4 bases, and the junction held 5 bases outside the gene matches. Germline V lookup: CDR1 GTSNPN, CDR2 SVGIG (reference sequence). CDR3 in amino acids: CAWSRDRVGYGYTF. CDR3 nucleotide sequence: TGTGCCTGGAGTCGGGACAGGGTTGGCTATGGCTACACCTTC.

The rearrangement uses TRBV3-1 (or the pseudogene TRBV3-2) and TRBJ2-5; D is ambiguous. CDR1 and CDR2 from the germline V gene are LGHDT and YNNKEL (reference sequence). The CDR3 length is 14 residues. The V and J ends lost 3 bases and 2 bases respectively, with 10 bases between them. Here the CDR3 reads CASSHQRQQETQYF. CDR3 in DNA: TGTGCCAGCAGCCATCAACGTCAGCAAGAGACCCAGTACTTC.

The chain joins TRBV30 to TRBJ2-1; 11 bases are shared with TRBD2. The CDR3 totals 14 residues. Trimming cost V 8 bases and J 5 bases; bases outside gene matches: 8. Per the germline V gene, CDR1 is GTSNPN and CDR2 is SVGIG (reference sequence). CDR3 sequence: CAGTGTSGDNEQFF. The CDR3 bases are TGTGCCGGAACCGGGACTAGCGGCGACAATGAGCAGTTCTTC.

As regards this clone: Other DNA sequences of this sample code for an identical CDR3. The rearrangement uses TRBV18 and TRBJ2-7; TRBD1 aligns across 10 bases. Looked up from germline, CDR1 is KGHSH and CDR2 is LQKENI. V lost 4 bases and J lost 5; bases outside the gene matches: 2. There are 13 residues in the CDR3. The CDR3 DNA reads TGTGCCAGCTCACAAGGACAGGGGGACGAGCAGTACTTC. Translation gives CASSQGQGDEQYF.

As DNA, the CDR3 is TGTGCCAGCAGCTCAAGGACTAGCGGGAATCTAGGGCAGTACTTC. The encoded protein is CASSSRTSGNLGQYF. The rearrangement uses TRBV7-2 and TRBJ2-7; TRBD2 matches at 12 bases. CDR3 length equals 15 residues. CDR1 is SGHTA and CDR2 is FQGNSA in the germline V gene. Trimming at V came to 4 bases and at J to 9 bases, leaving 10 bases not matched to a gene.

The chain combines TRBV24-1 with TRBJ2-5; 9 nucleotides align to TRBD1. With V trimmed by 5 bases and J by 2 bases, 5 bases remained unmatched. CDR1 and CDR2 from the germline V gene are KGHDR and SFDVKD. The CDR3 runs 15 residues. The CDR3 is CATSGSGTGQETQYF. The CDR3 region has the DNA TGTGCCACCAGTGGCTCCGGGACAGGGCAAGAGACCCAGTACTTC.

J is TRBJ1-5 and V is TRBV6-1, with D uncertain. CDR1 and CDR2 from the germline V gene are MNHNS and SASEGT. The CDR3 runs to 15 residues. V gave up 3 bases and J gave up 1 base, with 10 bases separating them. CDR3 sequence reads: CASSDRSNSNQPQHF. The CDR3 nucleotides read TGTGCCAGCAGTGATCGCAGTAACAGCAATCAGCCCCAGCATTTT.

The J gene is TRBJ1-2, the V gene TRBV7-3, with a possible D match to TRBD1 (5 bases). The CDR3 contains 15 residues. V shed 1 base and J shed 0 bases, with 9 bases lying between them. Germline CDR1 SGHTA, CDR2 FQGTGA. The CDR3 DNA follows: TGTGCCAGCAGCTTAAACGGGGGGACTAACTATGGCTACACCTTC. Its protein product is CASSLNGGTNYGYTF.

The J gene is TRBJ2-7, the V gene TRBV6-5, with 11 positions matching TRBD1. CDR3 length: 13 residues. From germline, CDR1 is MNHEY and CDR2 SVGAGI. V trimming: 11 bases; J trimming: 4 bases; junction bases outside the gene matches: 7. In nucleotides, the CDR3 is TGTGCCGCCGCCCGGGACAGGGGGTACGAGCAGTACTTC. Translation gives CAAARDRGYEQYF.

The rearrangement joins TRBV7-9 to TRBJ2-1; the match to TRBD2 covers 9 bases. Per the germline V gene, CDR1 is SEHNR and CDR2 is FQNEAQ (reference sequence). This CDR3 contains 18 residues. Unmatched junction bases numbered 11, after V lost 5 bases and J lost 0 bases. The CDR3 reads CASSVLGTSSPSYNEQFF. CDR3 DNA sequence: TGTGCCAGCAGCGTATTAGGGACTAGCTCCCCCTCCTACAATGAGCAGTTCTTC.

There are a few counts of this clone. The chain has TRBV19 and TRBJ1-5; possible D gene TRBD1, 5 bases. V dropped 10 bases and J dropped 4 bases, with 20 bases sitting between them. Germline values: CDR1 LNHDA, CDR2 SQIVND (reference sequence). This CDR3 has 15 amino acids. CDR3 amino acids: CATDVGGSGNQPQHF. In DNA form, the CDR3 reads TGTGCCACCGATGTTGGGGGGTCGGGGAATCAGCCCCAGCATTTT.

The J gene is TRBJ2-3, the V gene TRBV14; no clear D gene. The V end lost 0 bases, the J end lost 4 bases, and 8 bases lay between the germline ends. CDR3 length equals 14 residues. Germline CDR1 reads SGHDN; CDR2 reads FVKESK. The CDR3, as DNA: TGTGCCAGCAGCCAAGATTTCCCTCCAGATACGCAGTATTTT. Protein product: CASSQDFPPDTQYF. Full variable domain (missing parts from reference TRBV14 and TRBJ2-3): EAGVTQFPSHSVIEKGQTVTLRCDPISGHDNLYWYRRVMGKEIKFLLHFVKESKQDESGMPNNRFLAERTGGTYSTLKVQPAELEDSGVYFCASSQDFPPDTQYFGPGTRLTVL.

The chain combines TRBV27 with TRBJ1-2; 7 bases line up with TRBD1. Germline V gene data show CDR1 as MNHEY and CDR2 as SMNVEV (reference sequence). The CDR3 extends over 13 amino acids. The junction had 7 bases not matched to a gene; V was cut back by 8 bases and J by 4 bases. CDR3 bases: TGTGCCAGCGGAGACAGGGAAGCCTATGGCTACACCTTC. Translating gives CASGDREAYGYTF.

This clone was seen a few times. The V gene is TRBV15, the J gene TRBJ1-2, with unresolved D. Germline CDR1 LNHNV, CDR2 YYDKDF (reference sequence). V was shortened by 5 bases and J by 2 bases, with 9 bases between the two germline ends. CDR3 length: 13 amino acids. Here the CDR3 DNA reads TGTGCCACCAGCGCCCGGGAGAACTATGGCTACACCTTC. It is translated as CATSARENYGYTF.

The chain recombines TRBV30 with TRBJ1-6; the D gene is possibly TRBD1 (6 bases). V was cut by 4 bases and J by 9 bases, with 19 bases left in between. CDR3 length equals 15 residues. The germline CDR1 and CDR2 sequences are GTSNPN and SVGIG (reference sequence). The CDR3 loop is CAWKLQGFSSSPLHF. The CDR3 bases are TGTGCCTGGAAATTACAGGGTTTTTCGAGTTCACCCCTCCACTTT.

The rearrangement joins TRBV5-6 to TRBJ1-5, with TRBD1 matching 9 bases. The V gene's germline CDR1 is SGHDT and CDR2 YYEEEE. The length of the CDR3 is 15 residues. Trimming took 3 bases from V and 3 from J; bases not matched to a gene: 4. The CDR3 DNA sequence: TGTGCCAGCAGCTCGACAGGGGGTGACAATCAGCCCCAGCATTTT. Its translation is CASSSTGGDNQPQHF.

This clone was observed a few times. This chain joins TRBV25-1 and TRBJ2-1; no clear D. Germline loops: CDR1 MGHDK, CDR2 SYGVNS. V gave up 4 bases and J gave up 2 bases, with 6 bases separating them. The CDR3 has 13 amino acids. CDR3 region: CASSANPYNEQFF. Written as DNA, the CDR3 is TGTGCCAGCAGTGCTAATCCCTACAATGAGCAGTTCTTC.

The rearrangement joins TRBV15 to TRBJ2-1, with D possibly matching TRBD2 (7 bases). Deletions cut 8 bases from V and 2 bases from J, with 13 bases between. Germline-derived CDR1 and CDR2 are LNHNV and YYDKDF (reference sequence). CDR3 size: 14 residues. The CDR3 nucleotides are TGTGCCACCCAGCGGGACACCGCCTACAATGAGCAGTTCTTC. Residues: CATQRDTAYNEQFF.

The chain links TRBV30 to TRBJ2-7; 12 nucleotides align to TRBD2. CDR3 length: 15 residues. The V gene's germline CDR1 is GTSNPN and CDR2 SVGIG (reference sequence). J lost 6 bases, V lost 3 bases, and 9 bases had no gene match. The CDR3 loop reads CAWRLTSGSISEQYF. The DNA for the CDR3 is TGTGCCTGGAGGCTGACTAGCGGGAGCATAAGCGAGCAGTACTTC.

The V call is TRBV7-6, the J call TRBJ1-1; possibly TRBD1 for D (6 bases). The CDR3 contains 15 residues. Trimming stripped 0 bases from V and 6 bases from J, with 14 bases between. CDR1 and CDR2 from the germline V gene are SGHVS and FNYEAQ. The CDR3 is CASSLAEAEGAEAFF. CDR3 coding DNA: TGTGCCAGCAGCTTAGCTGAGGCCGAGGGGGCTGAAGCTTTCTTT.

The CDR3 loop reads CASSLAGNLYEQYF. The DNA of the CDR3 is TGTGCCAGCAGCCTCGCAGGGAATCTCTACGAGCAGTACTTC. The rearrangement uses TRBV4-2 and TRBJ2-7; the D gene is possibly TRBD1 (5 bases). CDR1 and CDR2 from the germline V gene are LGHNA and YNFKEQ. CDR3 length: 14 residues. Between the trimmed V and J ends, which lost 4 bases and 3 bases, there was a span of 13 bases.

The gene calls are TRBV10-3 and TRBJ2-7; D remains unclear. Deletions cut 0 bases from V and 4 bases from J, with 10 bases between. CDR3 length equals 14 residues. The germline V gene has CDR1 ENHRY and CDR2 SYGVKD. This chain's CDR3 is CAISESGQAYEQYF. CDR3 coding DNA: TGTGCCATCAGTGAGTCTGGCCAGGCTTACGAGCAGTACTTC.

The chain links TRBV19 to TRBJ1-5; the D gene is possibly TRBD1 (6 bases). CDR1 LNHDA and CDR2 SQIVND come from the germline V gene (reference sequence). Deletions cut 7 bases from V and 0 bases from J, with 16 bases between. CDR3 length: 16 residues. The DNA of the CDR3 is TGTGCCAGTACTCAGTCAGGACAGCCTAGCAATCAGCCCCAGCATTTT. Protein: CASTQSGQPSNQPQHF.

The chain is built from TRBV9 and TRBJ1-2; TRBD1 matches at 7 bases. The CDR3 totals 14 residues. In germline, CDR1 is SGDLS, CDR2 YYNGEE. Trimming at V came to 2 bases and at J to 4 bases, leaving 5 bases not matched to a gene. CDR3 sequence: CASSVSGTAYGYTF. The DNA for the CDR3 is TGTGCCAGCAGCGTCTCGGGGACAGCCTATGGCTACACCTTC.

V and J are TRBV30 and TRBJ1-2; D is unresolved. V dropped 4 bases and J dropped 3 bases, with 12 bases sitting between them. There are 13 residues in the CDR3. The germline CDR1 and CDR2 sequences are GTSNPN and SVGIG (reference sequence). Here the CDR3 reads CAWNKGVDYGYTF. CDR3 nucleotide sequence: TGTGCCTGGAATAAGGGAGTGGACTATGGCTACACCTTC.